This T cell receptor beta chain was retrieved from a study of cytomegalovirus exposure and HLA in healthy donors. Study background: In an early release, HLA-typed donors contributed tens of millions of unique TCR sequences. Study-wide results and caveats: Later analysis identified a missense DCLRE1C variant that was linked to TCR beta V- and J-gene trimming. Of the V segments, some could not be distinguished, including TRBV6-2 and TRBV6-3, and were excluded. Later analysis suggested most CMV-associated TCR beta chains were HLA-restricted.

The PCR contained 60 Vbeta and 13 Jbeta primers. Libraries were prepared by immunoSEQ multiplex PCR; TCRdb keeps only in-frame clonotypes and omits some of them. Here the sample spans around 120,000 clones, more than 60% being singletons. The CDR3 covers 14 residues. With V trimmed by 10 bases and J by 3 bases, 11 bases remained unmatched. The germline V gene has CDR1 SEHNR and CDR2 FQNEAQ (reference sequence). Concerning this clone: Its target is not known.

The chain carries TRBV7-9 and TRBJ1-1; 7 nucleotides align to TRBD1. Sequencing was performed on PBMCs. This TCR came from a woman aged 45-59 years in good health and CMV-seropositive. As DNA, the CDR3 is TGTGCCACCGCAATTCAGGGGGTATACACTGAAGCTTTCTTT. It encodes CATAIQGVYTEAFF.